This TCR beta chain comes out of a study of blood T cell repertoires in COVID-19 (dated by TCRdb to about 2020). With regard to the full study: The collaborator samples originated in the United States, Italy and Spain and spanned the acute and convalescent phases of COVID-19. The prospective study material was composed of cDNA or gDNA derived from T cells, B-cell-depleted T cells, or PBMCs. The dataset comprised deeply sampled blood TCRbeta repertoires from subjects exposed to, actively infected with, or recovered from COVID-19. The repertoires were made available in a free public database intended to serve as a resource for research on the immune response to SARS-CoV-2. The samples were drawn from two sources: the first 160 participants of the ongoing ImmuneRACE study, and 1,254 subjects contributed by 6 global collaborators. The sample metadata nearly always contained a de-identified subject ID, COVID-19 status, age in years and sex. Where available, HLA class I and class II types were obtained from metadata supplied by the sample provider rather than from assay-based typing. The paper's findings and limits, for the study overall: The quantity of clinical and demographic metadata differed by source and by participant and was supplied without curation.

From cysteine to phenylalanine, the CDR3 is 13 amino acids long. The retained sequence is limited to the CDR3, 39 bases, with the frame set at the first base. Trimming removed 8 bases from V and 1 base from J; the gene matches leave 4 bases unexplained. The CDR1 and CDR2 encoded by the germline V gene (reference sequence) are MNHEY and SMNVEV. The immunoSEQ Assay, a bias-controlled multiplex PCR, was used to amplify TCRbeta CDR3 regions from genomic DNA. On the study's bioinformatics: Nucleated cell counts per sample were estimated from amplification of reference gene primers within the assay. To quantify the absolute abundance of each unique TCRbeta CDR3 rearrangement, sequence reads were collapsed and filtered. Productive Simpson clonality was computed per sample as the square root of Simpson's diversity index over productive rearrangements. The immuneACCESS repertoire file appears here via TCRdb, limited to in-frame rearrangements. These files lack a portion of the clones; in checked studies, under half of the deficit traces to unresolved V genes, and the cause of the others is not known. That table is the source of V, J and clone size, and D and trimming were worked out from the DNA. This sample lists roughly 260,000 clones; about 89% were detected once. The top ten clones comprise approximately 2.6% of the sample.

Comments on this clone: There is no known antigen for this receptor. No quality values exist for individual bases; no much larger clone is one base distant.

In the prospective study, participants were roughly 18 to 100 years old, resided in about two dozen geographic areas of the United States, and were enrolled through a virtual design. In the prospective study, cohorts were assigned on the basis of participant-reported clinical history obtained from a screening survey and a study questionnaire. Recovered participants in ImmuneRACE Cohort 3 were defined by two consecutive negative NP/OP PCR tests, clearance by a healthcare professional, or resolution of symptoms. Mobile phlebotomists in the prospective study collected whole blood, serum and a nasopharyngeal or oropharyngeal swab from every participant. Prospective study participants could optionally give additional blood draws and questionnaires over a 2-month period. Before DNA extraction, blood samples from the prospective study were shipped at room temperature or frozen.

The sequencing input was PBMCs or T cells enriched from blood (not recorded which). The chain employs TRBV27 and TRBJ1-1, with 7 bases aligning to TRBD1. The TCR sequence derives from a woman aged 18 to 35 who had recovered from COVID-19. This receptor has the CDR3 CASWDSPNTEAFF. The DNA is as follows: TGTGCCAGCTGGGACAGCCCGAACACTGAAGCTTTCTTT.